This T cell receptor (beta chain) comes out of a study of T-cell reconstitution after alpha-beta-depleted transplantation in children. The study, taken as a whole, reports: T-cell counts and diversity were attributed mostly to newly produced T cells one year after transplant.

This clonotype has only a few counts. The antigen remains undetermined. Per germline, CDR1 ENHRY and CDR2 SYGVKD. This CDR3 has 10 residues. Trimming cost V 8 bases and J 7 bases, with 9 bases left between them. Molecular barcoding with unique molecular identifiers was used for the TCRbeta library. Each CDR3 protein gets one entry after TCRdb re-called the PCR reads with MiXCR. This sample yields some 600,000 distinct CDR3 sequences, of which approximately 12% are seen a single time; about 2.2% belongs to the top ten. This receptor was identified in a male patient younger than 18 who had a stem cell transplant for acute myeloid leukemia, so the T cells may come from the graft donor. The chain carries TRBV10-3 and TRBJ2-7; possibly TRBD2 for D (5 bases). This specimen consisted of PBMCs, mostly from graft donor cells, obtained 360 days after TCRalphabeta/CD19-depleted stem cell transplant. Here the CDR3 DNA reads TGTGCCATCGGAGAGGGTGAGCAGTACTTC. Encoded protein: CAIGEGEQYF.